This T cell receptor beta chain was sequenced during a study of early T cells in non-severe SARS-CoV-2 infection. Study at large: Unpaired chains resulted from sequencing bulk RNA of unsorted whole blood. Findings and limits, study-wide: Anti-spike CD8 responses were favored by VDJdb matching, which missed private and CD4 specificities.

The CDR3 has 15 residues. V lost 4 bases, J lost 5 bases, and 17 bases lay in between. Germline loops: CDR1 LGHNA, CDR2 YSLEER. This clonotype was seen ten or more times. Antigen unknown. Individually, cDNA molecules had unique molecular identifiers attached to them. Via MiXCR, TCRdb re-called the 5' RACE reads, giving one row per CDR3 protein. Seen here are about 52,000 distinct CDR3 sequences, roughly 6.2% observed once, and the top ten hold under 5%. This TCR was sampled from an adult who was a healthcare worker with PCR-confirmed SARS-CoV-2 infection or an uninfected control (not recorded which). The V gene is TRBV4-3, the J gene TRBJ1-1; D call uncertain. Sequenced material: whole blood. The CDR3 DNA sequence: TGCGCCAGCAGCCGAGGGCCTCTTACTGGGACTGAAGCTTTCTTT. Protein: CASSRGPLTGTEAFF.